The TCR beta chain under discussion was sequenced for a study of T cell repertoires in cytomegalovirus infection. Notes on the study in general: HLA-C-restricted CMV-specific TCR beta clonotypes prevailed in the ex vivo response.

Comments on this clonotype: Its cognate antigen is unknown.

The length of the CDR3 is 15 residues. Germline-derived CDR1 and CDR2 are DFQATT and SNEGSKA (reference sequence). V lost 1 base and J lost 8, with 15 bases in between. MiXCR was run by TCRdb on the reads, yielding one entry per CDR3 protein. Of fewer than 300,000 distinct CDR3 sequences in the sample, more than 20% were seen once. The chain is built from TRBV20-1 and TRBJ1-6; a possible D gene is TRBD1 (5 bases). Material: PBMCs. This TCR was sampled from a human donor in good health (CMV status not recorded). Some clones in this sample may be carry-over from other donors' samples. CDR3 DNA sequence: TGCAGTGCTAGAGCCAGGGCAGGAGGGGATTCACCCCTCCACTTT. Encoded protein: CSARARAGGDSPLHF.